Included here is one T cell receptor (beta chain) sequence, with context. Its cognate antigen is unknown. This sample stems from a study of human T cells and chemical hapten exposure. Study observations and caveats: Unchanged with DPC sensitization were TCRs above 1 in 1000 frequency. Alopecia affected the donors, so their immune response may differ from healthy people's.

Time point defined: patch test 3, about 24 weeks after DPC sensitization. Described treatment: therapeutic diphenylcyclopropenone sensitization with weekly scalp DPC. Suited to DPC and affected by alopecia, the donors ranged from 18 to 70 years old. TCRdb reanalysed the RACE reads using MiXCR and keeps one entry per CDR3 protein. Of 95,000 to 150,000 distinct CDR3 sequences detected, around 10% appear once; the ten largest clones hold approximately 2.5%. The germline V and J ends were trimmed by 8 bases and 0 bases, with 14 bases remaining between them. Germline loops: CDR1 MNHEY, CDR2 SVGEGT. The CDR3 has 15 residues.

The receptor's source is a woman in her 50s with alopecia areata. Some clones in this sample may be carry-over from other donors' samples. The source material was whole blood, sampled in connection with sensitization to the hapten diphenylcyclopropenone (DPC). This chain uses TRBV6-2 or TRBV6-3 with TRBJ2-1; D ambiguous. CDR3: CASALTLSSYNEQFF. The CDR3 DNA reads as TGTGCCAGCGCGTTGACATTAAGCTCCTACAATGAGCAGTTCTTC.